This TCR beta chain was recovered during a study of cytotoxic CD8 clonotypes in ibrutinib-treated CLL. From cryopreserved PBMCs came about 2.1 micrograms of genomic DNA used for TCR beta libraries. With respect to this clone: Its target is not known.

Study-wide points: Clonality increased with ibrutinib response but returned toward baseline at progression.

V lost 10 bases and J 8 bases, leaving 14 bases between the germline ends. The CDR3 has 11 residues. Germline CDR1 MDHEN, CDR2 SYDVKM. Sequencing was performed with immunoSEQ multiplex PCR; in TCRdb, only in-frame clones are kept and a portion is missing. The repertoire holds 52,000 or so clones, with around four fifths as singletons. This sequence was found in a human donor with chronic lymphocytic leukemia. The chain combines TRBV28 with TRBJ1-1; D is unclear. Sequenced here: PBMCs, sampled after 24 months of ibrutinib treatment. CDR3 loop: CATRNANEAFF. CDR3 in DNA: TGTGCCACCCGGAACGCTAACGAAGCTTTCTTT.